Sequencing of this TCR beta chain was carried out in a study of blood T cell repertoires in COVID-19. Study summary: The United States, Italy and Spain were the sources of the acute and convalescent COVID-19 samples. PBMCs, B-cell-depleted T cells, or T cells were the source of the cDNA or gDNA that made up the material.

Seattle cases were enrolled at active infection and followed longitudinally. About this clone: The same CDR3 also results from other DNA sequences found in this sample.

CDR3 length: 12 residues. CDR1 is SGHAT and CDR2 is FQNNGV in the germline V gene. V was clipped by 0 bases and J by 4 bases, with 4 bases between them. Data came from immunoSEQ multiplex PCR; TCRdb stores just in-frame clones and leaves some out. The sample consists of approximately 210,000 clones, about 85% of them appearing once. This TCR was recovered from a man aged 55 to 69 with COVID-19, enrolled during active disease. Sequencing used peripheral blood. The genes are TRBV11-2 and TRBJ2-7; no reliable D call. This CDR3 reads CASSLDRYEQYF. The CDR3 DNA is TGTGCCAGCAGCTTAGACCGGTACGAGCAGTACTTC. The full variable domain, its missing parts supplied by reference TRBV11-2 and TRBJ2-7, is EAGVAQSPRYKIIEKRQSVAFWCNPISGHATLYWYQQILGQGPKLLIQFQNNGVVDDSQLPKDRFSAERLKGVDSTLKIQPAKLEDSAVYLCASSLDRYEQYFGPGTRLTVT.